The source of this TCR beta chain is a study of shared clonotypes between healthy human individuals. General study points: Among non-shared clonotypes, generation probabilities were lower than among those shared by all four donors.

Notes on this clone: Its specificity is unknown. This same CDR3 is encoded by further DNA sequences in the sample.

Method: immunoSEQ multiplex PCR; TCRdb's copy keeps in-frame clones and lacks some. The sample has more than 2 million clones, roughly 95% seen once. The CDR3 contains 13 residues. V lost 4 bases, J lost 4 bases, and 8 bases lay in between. Germline V gives CDR1 SNHLY, CDR2 FYNNEI. The V gene is TRBV2, the J gene TRBJ2-1, with D perhaps matching TRBD1 (6 bases). The material sequenced was naive CD4+ T cells sorted from blood. Subset of the sample: CD45RA+ positively selected. This clonotype was obtained from a man aged 18 to 35 in good health. In nucleotides, the CDR3 is TGTGCCAGCAGTGTGACAGGATACAATGAGCAGTTCTTC. Protein product: CASSVTGYNEQFF.